The rows below give T cell receptor beta chains drawn from one sample of a study of T cell repertoires in cytomegalovirus infection. Antigens for these TCRs are unknown. TCRdb independently ran MiXCR on the reads; one entry per CDR3 protein. In the table there are about 35,000 distinct CDR3 sequences, about 48% of which are singletons. Sequencing used CD8+ T cells from cultured PBMCs, obtained from culture after CMV antigen stimulation. Source of these receptors: a human donor in good health (CMV status not recorded). Some clones in this sample may be carry-over from other donors' samples. The CDR3 runs from the conserved cysteine through the conserved F or W. The order of the fields is V gene, J gene, clone size, D gene, CDR3 DNA, CDR3 protein. The D gene is left open where the match is weak. Not all rows give a size; the values are once, few, many and, for expanded clones, a class.

v_gene: TRBV4-2
j_gene: TRBJ2-2
abundance: once
d_gene: -
CDR3nt: TGTGCCAGCAGCCAAGATAGAGCCCCCGCGGGCCTCCCTCCGAACACCGGGGAGCTGTTTTTT
CDR3aa: CASSQDRAPAGLPPNTGELFF

v_gene: TRBV7-2
j_gene: TRBJ1-2
abundance: many
d_gene: -
CDR3nt: TGTGCCAGCAGCCCTTATCCGGGATATGGCTATGGCTACACCTTC
CDR3aa: CASSPYPGYGYGYTF

v_gene: TRBV2
j_gene: TRBJ2-7
abundance: -
d_gene: -
CDR3nt: TGTGCCAGCATAGGCCGAGCCTACGAGCAGTACTTC
CDR3aa: CASIGRAYEQYF

v_gene: TRBV12-5
j_gene: TRBJ2-1
abundance: -
d_gene: -
CDR3nt: TGTGCTAGTGGTTTGGGAAGGACAGACCGCTACAATGAGCAGTTCTTC
CDR3aa: CASGLGRTDRYNEQFF

v_gene: TRBV6-8
j_gene: TRBJ2-1
abundance: -
d_gene: -
CDR3nt: TGTGCCAGCAGCTCATCTGACAATGAGCAGTTCTTC
CDR3aa: CASSSSDNEQFF

v_gene: TRBV7-9
j_gene: TRBJ2-7
abundance: large
d_gene: TRBD1
CDR3nt: TGTGCCAGCAGCTCCCGGGACAGGGGTCACTACGAGCAGTACTTC
CDR3aa: CASSSRDRGHYEQYF

v_gene: TRBV7-2
j_gene: TRBJ2-2
abundance: -
d_gene: -
CDR3nt: TGTGCCAGTCGGACAGTCACCGGGGAGCTGTTTTTT
CDR3aa: CASRTVTGELFF

v_gene: TRBV27
j_gene: TRBJ2-1
abundance: once
d_gene: TRBD2
CDR3nt: TGTGCCAGCAGTCCTAGCGGGGGGTCAGACTACAATGAGCAGTTCTTC
CDR3aa: CASSPSGGSDYNEQFF

v_gene: TRBV7-6
j_gene: TRBJ1-2
abundance: -
d_gene: TRBD1
CDR3nt: TGTGCCAGACGAGACAGGGAGGGCTATGGCTACACCTTC
CDR3aa: CARRDREGYGYTF

v_gene: TRBV7-2
j_gene: TRBJ2-3
abundance: few
d_gene: -
CDR3nt: TGTGCCACCGACGGGGATGGCGTGGGCGGGCAGTATTTT
CDR3aa: CATDGDGVGGQYF

v_gene: TRBV7-2
j_gene: TRBJ2-1
abundance: -
d_gene: -
CDR3nt: TGTGCCAGCAGTGATTTCGCCCACAATGAGCAGTTCTTC
CDR3aa: CASSDFAHNEQFF

v_gene: TRBV27
j_gene: TRBJ2-3
abundance: -
d_gene: TRBD2
CDR3nt: TGTGCCAGCAGTTTATCACTAGCGGGAGTCACAGATACGCAGTATTTT
CDR3aa: CASSLSLAGVTDTQYF

v_gene: TRBV7-9
j_gene: TRBJ1-2
abundance: -
d_gene: -
CDR3nt: TGTGCCAGCAGCTTAAATCCCCGGGTGGATGGCTACACCTTC
CDR3aa: CASSLNPRVDGYTF

v_gene: TRBV7-9
j_gene: TRBJ2-2
abundance: few
d_gene: -
CDR3nt: TGTGCCAGCAGCTTAGTACGTTCTGAGATCCCCGGGGAGCTGTTTTTT
CDR3aa: CASSLVRSEIPGELFF

v_gene: TRBV28
j_gene: TRBJ2-7
abundance: few
d_gene: TRBD1
CDR3nt: TGTGCCAGCAGTTCGGGACAGGGGACCTACGAGCAGTACTTC
CDR3aa: CASSSGQGTYEQYF

v_gene: TRBV15
j_gene: TRBJ2-5
abundance: -
d_gene: -
CDR3nt: TGTGCCACCAGCTCCTCTAGGGGATTAGAGACCCAGTACTTC
CDR3aa: CATSSSRGLETQYF

v_gene: TRBV7-8
j_gene: TRBJ1-4
abundance: many
d_gene: TRBD1
CDR3nt: TGTGCCAGCAGCTTGGCCGGGACAGCCTACTTAAGTGAAAAACTGTTTTTT
CDR3aa: CASSLAGTAYLSEKLFF

v_gene: TRBV7-9
j_gene: TRBJ2-4
abundance: -
d_gene: TRBD2
CDR3nt: TGTGCCAGCAGCTTAGACGCACTAGCGGGGGGGCTGTACATTCAGTACTTC
CDR3aa: CASSLDALAGGLYIQYF

v_gene: TRBV27
j_gene: TRBJ2-3
abundance: -
d_gene: -
CDR3nt: TGTGCCAGCAGTTTAAGGTCGGAGGCCGCTGGAGGCGGGGATACGCAGTATTTT
CDR3aa: CASSLRSEAAGGGDTQYF

v_gene: TRBV18
j_gene: TRBJ2-7
abundance: many
d_gene: -
CDR3nt: TGTGCCAGCTCACACCCGACCGACAGCAGCTCCTACGAGCAGTACTTC
CDR3aa: CASSHPTDSSSYEQYF

v_gene: TRBV7-8
j_gene: TRBJ2-4
abundance: -
d_gene: -
CDR3nt: TGTGCCAGCAGCTCTATGGGGGAAGGGGCCAAAAACATTCAGTACTTC
CDR3aa: CASSSMGEGAKNIQYF

v_gene: TRBV27
j_gene: TRBJ2-3
abundance: -
d_gene: -
CDR3nt: TGTGCCTCCTACGGGGGAGTCGGCACAGATACGCAGTATTTT
CDR3aa: CASYGGVGTDTQYF

v_gene: TRBV2
j_gene: TRBJ1-5
abundance: -
d_gene: -
CDR3nt: TGTGCCAGCAGTACCCCCCACGGGGGTCCGGGTCAGCCCCAGCATTTT
CDR3aa: CASSTPHGGPGQPQHF

v_gene: TRBV10-3
j_gene: TRBJ2-1
abundance: -
d_gene: TRBD2
CDR3nt: TGTGCCATCAGCCCTCTCGGGACTAGCGGGTTAACGCCGTGGAATGAGCAGTTCTTC
CDR3aa: CAISPLGTSGLTPWNEQFF

v_gene: TRBV7-2
j_gene: TRBJ2-7
abundance: -
d_gene: -
CDR3nt: TGTGCCAGCAGCTTACAGGGGAACGAGCAGTACTTC
CDR3aa: CASSLQGNEQYF

v_gene: TRBV29-1
j_gene: TRBJ2-1
abundance: -
d_gene: TRBD2
CDR3nt: TGCAGCGTTGACGGGGTTAGCGGGAGGACCTACAATGAGCAGTTCTTC
CDR3aa: CSVDGVSGRTYNEQFF

v_gene: TRBV20-1
j_gene: TRBJ2-7
abundance: -
d_gene: TRBD2
CDR3nt: TGCAGTGCTAGAGATCAGGGACTAGCGAACGCCTACGAGCAGTACTTC
CDR3aa: CSARDQGLANAYEQYF

v_gene: TRBV7-8
j_gene: TRBJ2-1
abundance: -
d_gene: -
CDR3nt: TGTGCCAGCAGCCCCGATTCGACAGGTGGGAATGAGCAGTTCTTC
CDR3aa: CASSPDSTGGNEQFF

v_gene: TRBV7-6
j_gene: TRBJ2-1
abundance: -
d_gene: TRBD2
CDR3nt: TGTGCCAGCAGCCGGGGACTAGCGCACTACAATGAGCAGTTCTTC
CDR3aa: CASSRGLAHYNEQFF

v_gene: TRBV7-6
j_gene: TRBJ2-5
abundance: -
d_gene: -
CDR3nt: TGTGCCAGCAGCTTCTTTCAAGAGACCCAGTACTTC
CDR3aa: CASSFFQETQYF

v_gene: TRBV27
j_gene: TRBJ2-1
abundance: -
d_gene: -
CDR3nt: TGTGCCAGCAGACTAAGCCTAGCTCGTGAGCAGTTCTTC
CDR3aa: CASRLSLAREQFF

v_gene: TRBV20-1
j_gene: TRBJ2-7
abundance: -
d_gene: -
CDR3nt: TGCAGTGCTAGGGGCCCGCGCGACCCGGACGAGCAGTACTTC
CDR3aa: CSARGPRDPDEQYF

v_gene: TRBV5-1
j_gene: TRBJ2-7
abundance: -
d_gene: -
CDR3nt: TGCGCCAGCAGCTATTTACCCTCTCCGGCTAGGGAGCAGTACTTC
CDR3aa: CASSYLPSPAREQYF

v_gene: TRBV2
j_gene: TRBJ1-5
abundance: few
d_gene: -
CDR3nt: TGTGCCAGCAGGGGGGACATTAATCAGCCCCAGCATTTT
CDR3aa: CASRGDINQPQHF

v_gene: TRBV12-3/TRBV12-4
j_gene: TRBJ2-1
abundance: -
d_gene: TRBD1
CDR3nt: TGTGCCAGCAGGTCGACAGGGTTGGGGAATGAGCAGTTCTTC
CDR3aa: CASRSTGLGNEQFF

v_gene: TRBV6-5
j_gene: TRBJ1-5
abundance: -
d_gene: -
CDR3nt: TGTGCCAGCAGCCCCCTGAAGGGGCAGCCCCAGCATTTT
CDR3aa: CASSPLKGQPQHF

v_gene: TRBV13
j_gene: TRBJ2-7
abundance: -
d_gene: -
CDR3nt: TGTGCCAGCAACGAAAAGGGGGGAATCTCCTACGAGCAGTACTTC
CDR3aa: CASNEKGGISYEQYF

v_gene: TRBV7-2
j_gene: TRBJ2-5
abundance: -
d_gene: TRBD2
CDR3nt: TGTGCCAGCAGCTTAAACTCGGCGGGAGGGGTTCAAGAGACCCAGTACTTC
CDR3aa: CASSLNSAGGVQETQYF